This entry is about one T cell receptor beta chain. Its antigen is not known. This sample is drawn from a study of blood T cells in healthy people across ages. Study observations and caveats: Measured against age, TCR beta diversity per million T cells decreased in a roughly linear manner. Naive T cell percentage showed a strong correlation with TCR beta diversity.

Through a sample-barcoded 5' primer and a J-beta primer mix, a second PCR was run for about 7 to 12 cycles. TCRdb re-called the 5' RACE reads through MiXCR, storing one row per CDR3 protein. The sample consists of 1.5 million to 2 million distinct CDR3 sequences, approximately 30% of them appearing once. Germline CDR1 SGHRS, CDR2 YFSETQ. The CDR3 covers 13 residues. V was trimmed by 4 bases and J by 6 bases, leaving 10 bases between them. The rearrangement uses TRBV5-1 and TRBJ2-2; maybe TRBD1 (5 bases). Sequences were obtained from blood. This TCR was recovered from a woman aged 25 to 39 in good health. The CDR3 coding sequence is TGCGCCAGCAGCCAGGGTTTTGCCGGGGAGCTGTTTTTT. Amino acid sequence: CASSQGFAGELFF.